These T cell receptor beta chains were read from a single sample in a study of cytomegalovirus exposure and HLA in healthy donors. Profiling relied on immunoSEQ multiplex PCR, and the TCRdb table lists in-frame clones only, not all of them. The table includes under 150,000 clones, about three quarters detected once. The sample comprised PBMCs. These receptors were taken from a woman aged 60-70 years in good health and CMV-seropositive. Each CDR3 is given with its conserved first and last residue. Fields, in order: clone size, D gene, V gene, J gene, CDR3 protein, CDR3 DNA. D genes are given only for firm matches. Part of the rows lack a size; the others show once, few, many or a class for expanded clones.

clone_size: .
d_call: .
v_call: TRBV7-9
j_call: TRBJ1-3
cdr3_aa: CASSLDIGRNTIYF
cdr3_nt: TGTGCCAGCAGCTTAGATATAGGGAGGAACACCATATATTTT

clone_size: .
d_call: .
v_call: TRBV7-9
j_call: TRBJ2-3
cdr3_aa: CASSLGRGADTQYF
cdr3_nt: TGTGCCAGCAGCTTAGGCAGGGGCGCAGATACGCAGTATTTT

clone_size: few
d_call: .
v_call: TRBV6-5
j_call: TRBJ1-3
cdr3_aa: CASSYSWQGTGNTIYF
cdr3_nt: TGTGCCAGCAGTTACTCATGGCAGGGGACGGGAAACACCATATATTTT

clone_size: .
d_call: TRBD1
v_call: TRBV5-1
j_call: TRBJ1-1
cdr3_aa: CASRGTGMEAFF
cdr3_nt: TGCGCCAGCAGAGGGACAGGGATGGAAGCTTTCTTT

clone_size: .
d_call: .
v_call: TRBV10-2
j_call: TRBJ1-1
cdr3_aa: CASSESYLGGNTEAFF
cdr3_nt: TGCGCCAGCAGTGAGTCGTATTTAGGGGGGAACACTGAAGCTTTCTTT

clone_size: .
d_call: .
v_call: TRBV7-9
j_call: TRBJ1-1
cdr3_aa: CASTIAVDTEAFF
cdr3_nt: TGTGCCAGCACCATAGCGGTAGACACTGAAGCTTTCTTT

clone_size: .
d_call: TRBD1
v_call: TRBV19
j_call: TRBJ1-2
cdr3_aa: CASVQGASGYGYTF
cdr3_nt: TGTGCCAGCGTACAGGGGGCGTCTGGATATGGCTACACCTTC

clone_size: .
d_call: .
v_call: TRBV18
j_call: TRBJ2-7
cdr3_aa: CASSPLAGRYSYEQYF
cdr3_nt: TGTGCCAGCTCACCACTCGCGGGCCGGTATTCCTACGAGCAGTACTTC

clone_size: few
d_call: .
v_call: TRBV7-2
j_call: TRBJ2-1
cdr3_aa: CASMQRGGRYNEQFF
cdr3_nt: TGTGCCAGCATGCAGCGCGGCGGGCGCTACAATGAGCAGTTCTTC

clone_size: .
d_call: .
v_call: TRBV7-3
j_call: TRBJ1-1
cdr3_aa: CASSPQTGGTEAFF
cdr3_nt: TGTGCCAGCAGCCCCCAGACAGGTGGCACTGAAGCTTTCTTT

clone_size: .
d_call: TRBD1
v_call: TRBV18
j_call: TRBJ2-2
cdr3_aa: CASSPQGTGGTGELFF
cdr3_nt: TGTGCCAGCTCACCTCAAGGGACAGGGGGCACCGGGGAGCTGTTTTTT

clone_size: .
d_call: .
v_call: TRBV11-2
j_call: TRBJ2-7
cdr3_aa: CASSFSEGVSEQYF
cdr3_nt: TGTGCCAGCAGCTTTAGTGAGGGTGTGTCCGAGCAGTACTTC

clone_size: .
d_call: .
v_call: TRBV18
j_call: TRBJ1-2
cdr3_aa: CASSAFTGSGNYGYTF
cdr3_nt: TGTGCCAGCTCGGCTTTTACGGGGTCCGGTAACTATGGCTACACCTTC

clone_size: .
d_call: .
v_call: TRBV7-3
j_call: TRBJ1-1
cdr3_aa: CASSTQGNTEAFF
cdr3_nt: TGTGCCAGCAGCACTCAGGGGAACACTGAAGCTTTCTTT

clone_size: .
d_call: .
v_call: TRBV2
j_call: TRBJ2-3
cdr3_aa: CASTGGGTDTQYF
cdr3_nt: TGTGCCAGCACCGGGGGTGGCACAGATACGCAGTATTTT

clone_size: .
d_call: .
v_call: TRBV21-1
j_call: TRBJ1-6
cdr3_aa: CASSKWLLLVDNSPLHF
cdr3_nt: TGTGCCAGCAGCAAATGGTTATTGTTGGTAGATAATTCACCCCTCCACTTT

clone_size: .
d_call: TRBD1
v_call: TRBV2
j_call: TRBJ1-1
cdr3_aa: CASSQGENTEAFF
cdr3_nt: TGTGCCAGCAGCCAGGGGGAGAACACTGAAGCTTTCTTT

clone_size: once
d_call: TRBD1
v_call: TRBV18
j_call: TRBJ1-2
cdr3_aa: CASSPEDRGYGYTF
cdr3_nt: TGTGCCAGCTCACCGGAGGACAGGGGCTATGGCTACACCTTC

clone_size: .
d_call: .
v_call: TRBV4-1
j_call: TRBJ2-5
cdr3_aa: CASSLPQGETQYF
cdr3_nt: TGCGCCAGCAGCCTACCCCAGGGAGAGACCCAGTACTTC

clone_size: few
d_call: TRBD1
v_call: TRBV6-5
j_call: TRBJ2-7
cdr3_aa: CASSPMGQGYEQYF
cdr3_nt: TGTGCCAGCAGTCCTATGGGACAGGGCTACGAGCAGTACTTC

clone_size: .
d_call: .
v_call: TRBV7-8
j_call: TRBJ1-2
cdr3_aa: CASSLAGNYGYTF
cdr3_nt: TGTGCCAGCAGCCTGGCAGGGAACTATGGCTACACCTTC

clone_size: few
d_call: TRBD1
v_call: TRBV27
j_call: TRBJ2-1
cdr3_aa: CASSLQGARNEQFF
cdr3_nt: TGTGCCAGCAGTTTACAGGGGGCACGCAATGAGCAGTTCTTC

clone_size: few
d_call: TRBD1
v_call: TRBV5-4
j_call: TRBJ1-3
cdr3_aa: CASSRGGRTGAGNTIYF
cdr3_nt: TGTGCCAGCAGCAGAGGAGGCAGGACAGGGGCAGGAAACACCATATATTTT

clone_size: few
d_call: TRBD1
v_call: TRBV5-5
j_call: TRBJ2-7
cdr3_aa: CASSLDGTDFTYEQYF
cdr3_nt: TGTGCCAGCAGCTTGGACGGGACAGATTTTACCTACGAGCAGTACTTC

clone_size: .
d_call: TRBD1
v_call: TRBV15
j_call: TRBJ2-7
cdr3_aa: CATREGQGTYEQYF
cdr3_nt: TGTGCCACCAGAGAGGGACAGGGGACCTACGAGCAGTACTTC

clone_size: .
d_call: .
v_call: TRBV6-1
j_call: TRBJ2-2
cdr3_aa: CASELLVHTGELFF
cdr3_nt: TGTGCCAGCGAACTACTAGTCCACACCGGGGAGCTGTTTTTT

clone_size: once
d_call: TRBD2
v_call: TRBV9
j_call: TRBJ2-1
cdr3_aa: CASSAQISSGGADEQFF
cdr3_nt: TGTGCCAGCAGCGCCCAGATTTCTAGCGGGGGGGCTGATGAGCAGTTCTTC

clone_size: .
d_call: .
v_call: TRBV4-1
j_call: TRBJ2-7
cdr3_aa: CASSQGAGEQYF
cdr3_nt: TGCGCCAGCAGCCAAGGGGCAGGGGAGCAGTACTTC